These 8 T cell receptor beta chains came from one sample sequenced in a study of T cell changes during pregnancy in multiple sclerosis (dated by TCRdb to the late 2010s). The library came from the immunoSEQ multiplex PCR assay. Sourced from immuneACCESS, this table was stored by TCRdb with only in-frame sequences that have V and J called. A share of the clones is absent; for the studies checked, an unresolved V gene accounts for under half, and the remainder has no known explanation. The sample has around 75,000 clones on record, about 94% of them singletons. The ten largest clonotypes hold less than 0.15% of the sample. This specimen consisted of CD4+ T cells from peripheral blood mononuclear cells, obtained after pregnancy. The receptors stem from a female donor with multiple sclerosis, enrolled in a pregnancy study.

This clone was seen just once. V gene TRBV4-1 combines with J gene TRBJ2-4, with D possibly being TRBD1 (6 bases). Per the germline V gene, CDR1 is MGHRA and CDR2 is YSYEKL. Trimming left V 4 bases short and J 0 bases short, with 13 bases between. The CDR3 has 16 amino acids. CDR3 sequence reads: CASSPGHPLAKNIQYF. DNA for the CDR3: TGCGCCAGCAGCCCGGGACATCCGTTAGCCAAAAACATTCAGTACTTC.

The rearrangement uses TRBV27 and TRBJ1-1; 8 positions agree with TRBD1. Germline V CDR1 and CDR2: MNHEY, SMNVEV (reference sequence). V shed 4 bases, J shed 1 base, and the junction held 2 bases outside the gene matches. This CDR3 comprises 14 residues. In DNA, the CDR3 is TGTGCCAGCAGTTCGACAGGGGCGAACACTGAAGCTTTCTTT. It codes for CASSSTGANTEAFF.

This clone has a single count. The chain employs TRBV4-2 and TRBJ2-1; 11 positions agree with TRBD2. The V gene's germline CDR1 is LGHNA and CDR2 YNFKEQ. CDR3 length: 18 amino acids. With 1 base clipped from V and 5 bases from J, the junction kept 10 bases outside the gene matches. CDR3 nucleotides: TGTGCCAGCAGCCAAGTTTTCGGGCTAGCGGGAGGACACAATGAGCAGTTCTTC. This gives the protein CASSQVFGLAGGHNEQFF.

The V call is TRBV5-6, the J call TRBJ1-1; D ambiguous. This CDR3 has 13 residues. Germline CDR1 and CDR2: SGHDT and YYEEEE. V was cut by 3 bases and J by 0 bases, with 6 bases left in between. CDR3 residues: CASSYNMNTEAFF. CDR3 DNA sequence: TGTGCCAGCAGCTATAATATGAACACTGAAGCTTTCTTT.

The chain uses TRBV30 and TRBJ2-7; 10 bases line up with TRBD2. After removal of 2 bases from V and 0 bases from J, the junction contained 4 bases not matched to a gene. This CDR3 has 15 amino acids. Per the germline V gene, CDR1 is GTSNPN and CDR2 is SVGIG (reference sequence). For the CDR3, the DNA is TGTGCCTGGAGTTTCGGGACTAGCGTCTCCTACGAGCAGTACTTC. This codes for CAWSFGTSVSYEQYF.

The genes are TRBV4-1 and TRBJ2-3; D remains ambiguous. V was trimmed by 8 bases and J by 0 bases, leaving 9 bases between them. Germline-derived CDR1 and CDR2 are MGHRA and YSYEKL. This CDR3 region has 13 residues. CDR3 loop: CASLTVSTDTQYF. The CDR3 DNA is TGCGCCAGCCTTACGGTGAGCACAGATACGCAGTATTTT.

V usage is TRBV5-6 and J usage is TRBJ2-1; 9 bases are a match to TRBD1. V lost 4 bases, J lost 8 bases, and 10 bases stayed unmatched. The CDR3 is 15 residues long. The V gene's germline CDR1 is SGHDT and CDR2 YYEEEE. CDR3 nucleotides: TGTGCCAGCAGCGAAACAGGGGGCGCTCAATATGAGCAGTTCTTC. This translates into CASSETGGAQYEQFF.

This chain joins TRBV19 and TRBJ2-7; TRBD1 agrees at 7 bases. The junction had 3 bases not matched to a gene; V was cut back by 0 bases and J by 7 bases. Germline CDR1 and CDR2: LNHDA and SQIVND (reference sequence). The CDR3 contains 13 residues. CDR3 sequence (DNA): TGTGCCAGTAGTATAGAAGGGGGCCTGGAGCAGTACTTC. This sequence encodes CASSIEGGLEQYF. Using reference TRBV19 and TRBJ2-7 for the parts outside the CDR3, the full variable domain is DGGITQSPKYLFRKEGQNVTLSCEQNLNHDAMYWYRQDPGQGLRLIYYSQIVNDFQKGDIAEGYSVSREKKESFPLTVTSAQKNPTAFYLCASSIEGGLEQYFGPGTRLTVT.